These 12 T cell receptor beta chains were sequenced from one sample in a study of T cell responses to AZD1222 COVID-19 vaccine (TCRdb year 2021). The time point label here, explained by the study, means: baseline before first vaccination. The receptor library was made with the immunoSEQ multiplex PCR assay. Sourced from immuneACCESS, this table was stored by TCRdb with only in-frame sequences that have V and J called. A share of the clones is absent; for the studies checked, an unresolved V gene accounts for under half, and the remainder has no known explanation. For this sample there are roughly 120,000 clones; around 84% appear just once. Clones ranked in the top ten supply 6% to 8% of the sample. Sequenced material: peripheral blood, taken on day 0 of AZD1222 vaccination. Receptors originate from an adult in good health.

The V gene is TRBV30, the J gene TRBJ2-1; possible D gene TRBD1, 5 bases. With 2 bases removed from V and 9 bases from J, the gap between germline ends came to 8 bases. The CDR3 totals 11 residues. Germline values: CDR1 GTSNPN, CDR2 SVGIG (reference sequence). The CDR3 protein is CAWSQDSEQFF. In DNA, the CDR3 is TGTGCCTGGAGTCAAGACAGTGAGCAGTTCTTC.

J is TRBJ2-7 and V is TRBV6-2 or TRBV6-3; the match to TRBD1 covers 8 bases. Germline V gene lookup returns CDR1 MNHEY and CDR2 SVGEGT. Germline trimming cut 2 bases from V and 3 bases from J; bases unmatched to any gene: 12. The CDR3 contains 17 residues. This CDR3 reads CASSYIRQGRRYYEQYF. In nucleotides, the CDR3 is TGTGCCAGCAGTTACATCCGACAGGGGAGGCGATACTACGAGCAGTACTTC.

This clone was counted once. V is TRBV7-8 and J is TRBJ2-3; 7 bases map to TRBD1. Germline CDR1 is SGHVS and CDR2 is FQNEAQ. The CDR3 has 13 residues. V shed 5 bases and J 4 bases; nucleotides not matched to a gene: 3. The CDR3 region is CASSRDSSDTQYF. The CDR3 DNA is TGTGCCAGCAGCCGGGACAGTTCAGATACGCAGTATTTT.

V gene TRBV27 combines with J gene TRBJ1-3, with TRBD1 matching 7 bases. The J segment lost 0 bases and the V segment lost 6 bases, leaving 2 bases of the junction unmatched. Germline V lookup: CDR1 MNHEY, CDR2 SMNVEV (reference sequence). This CDR3 comprises 14 residues. Here the CDR3 DNA reads TGTGCCAGCAGATCAGGGGGCTCTGGAAACACCATATATTTT. Translation: CASRSGGSGNTIYF.

This sequence joins TRBV19 and TRBJ2-7; TRBD2 matches at 10 bases. CDR3 size: 15 residues. CDR1 LNHDA and CDR2 SQIVND come from the germline V gene (reference sequence). V was pared by 5 bases and J by 6 bases, with 10 bases of the junction left unmatched. The CDR3 DNA is TGTGCCAGTAGTCAACCGGGACTAGCGCATCTCGAGCAGTACTTC. Its translation: CASSQPGLAHLEQYF.

This clone has more than one count but fewer than ten. CDR3 sequence reads: CASSPPARATYGYTF. The CDR3 nucleotides read TGTGCCAGTAGTCCCCCGGCCAGGGCAACCTATGGCTACACCTTC. This chain links TRBV19 with TRBJ1-2; perhaps TRBD1 as D (5 bases). This CDR3 is built from 15 residues. Germline assignment: CDR1 LNHDA and CDR2 SQIVND (reference sequence). V was cut by 5 bases and J by 4 bases, with 17 bases left in between.

V gene TRBV5-1 combines with J gene TRBJ2-1; 8 bases are a match to TRBD2. CDR3 length: 14 amino acids. CDR1 SGHRS and CDR2 YFSETQ come from the germline V gene. Losses at the gene ends were 6 bases for V and 1 base for J; bases not matched to a gene: 3. CDR3 in amino acids: CASTGGVSYNEQFF. For the CDR3, the DNA is TGCGCCAGCACCGGGGGGGTTTCCTACAATGAGCAGTTCTTC.

The chain employs TRBV6-6 and TRBJ1-3, with D perhaps matching TRBD1 (5 bases). V was cut by 11 bases and J by 2 bases, with 19 bases left in between. This CDR3 spans 15 amino acids. The germline gives CDR1 MNHNY, CDR2 SVGAGI (reference sequence). The CDR3 protein is CAGSSRQGPGNTIYF. The DNA for the CDR3 is TGTGCCGGCTCCTCAAGGCAGGGCCCTGGAAACACCATATATTTT.

The chain links TRBV5-1 to TRBJ2-7; TRBD1 matches at 8 bases. J gave up 2 bases and V 4 bases, and 8 bases lay outside the gene matches. The length of the CDR3 is 15 residues. Germline V gene lookup returns CDR1 SGHRS and CDR2 YFSETQ. The CDR3 here is CASSPRTGNPYEQYF. In DNA, the CDR3 is TGCGCCAGCAGCCCACGGACAGGGAACCCCTACGAGCAGTACTTC.

This clone showed up just once. The chain's CDR3 is CASTLAPLRNEQFF. The CDR3 DNA is TGTGCCAGCACTCTTGCCCCCCTTAGGAACGAGCAGTTCTTC. J is TRBJ2-1 and V is TRBV7-2; D gene uncertain. This CDR3 is 14 amino acids long. V was shortened by 7 bases and J by 10 bases, with 20 bases between the two germline ends. CDR1 is SGHTA and CDR2 is FQGNSA in the germline V gene.

The V call is TRBV11-2, the J call TRBJ2-5; D might be TRBD1 or TRBD2, each matching 5 bases. With 5 bases removed from V and 9 bases from J, the gap between germline ends came to 19 bases. Germline loops: CDR1 SGHAT, CDR2 FQNNGV. The CDR3 length is 14 residues. Here the CDR3 reads CASSPGVEGVPQYF. The DNA of the CDR3 is TGTGCCAGCAGCCCCGGGGTAGAAGGGGTGCCCCAGTACTTC.

This chain joins TRBV2 and TRBJ2-1; 11 nucleotides agree with TRBD2. The CDR3 runs to 15 residues. CDR1 SNHLY and CDR2 FYNNEI come from the germline V gene. V lost 5 bases, J lost 4 bases, and 4 bases stayed unmatched. CDR3: CASSRTSGYYNEQFF. Here the CDR3 DNA reads TGTGCCAGCAGTCGGACTAGCGGGTATTACAATGAGCAGTTCTTC. The whole variable domain, filled in from reference TRBV2 and TRBJ2-1, reads EPEVTQTPSHQVTQMGQEVILRCVPISNHLYFYWYRQILGQKVEFLVSFYNNEISEKSEIFDDQFSVERPDGSNFTLKIRSTKLEDSAMYFCASSRTSGYYNEQFFGPGTRLTVL.